This is a list of T cell receptor beta chains from one sample in a study of technical replicates of blood from a handful of donors. Here immunoSEQ multiplex PCR was the method, and the copy in TCRdb shows in-frame clones only, minus some. The table lists 91,000 or so clones, about 95% of them singletons. Sequencing was carried out using T cells isolated from PBMCs. These receptors were collected from a human donor in good health. CDR3s include the opening cysteine and the closing phenylalanine or tryptophan.

CDR3aa: CASSLTEGEYNEQFF
j_gene: TRBJ2-1
v_gene: TRBV7-3

CDR3aa: CASSLIPDQGAYEQYF
j_gene: TRBJ2-7
v_gene: TRBV27

CDR3aa: CASSSQSSLNYGYTF
j_gene: TRBJ1-2
v_gene: TRBV5-1

CDR3aa: CASSPPAGGSYEQYF
j_gene: TRBJ2-7
v_gene: TRBV7-8

CDR3aa: CASSLARTLSYGYTF
j_gene: TRBJ1-2
v_gene: TRBV5-4

CDR3aa: CASSLGLAEANTGELFF
j_gene: TRBJ2-2
v_gene: TRBV5-8

CDR3aa: CASSLQGGRYEQYF
j_gene: TRBJ2-7
v_gene: TRBV7-2

CDR3aa: CASSKASGDYEQYF
j_gene: TRBJ2-7
v_gene: TRBV5-5

CDR3aa: CASSLFHSGSKGYTF
j_gene: TRBJ1-2
v_gene: TRBV27

CDR3aa: CASSEEQGYNEQFF
j_gene: TRBJ2-1
v_gene: TRBV5-1

CDR3aa: CASSLYGRGNYEQYF
j_gene: TRBJ2-7
v_gene: TRBV5-8

CDR3aa: CASSEDKPQPQHF
j_gene: TRBJ1-5
v_gene: TRBV6-5

CDR3aa: CASSQDIFRSDTQYF
j_gene: TRBJ2-3
v_gene: TRBV4-1

CDR3aa: CASRTSPTHEQFF
j_gene: TRBJ2-1
v_gene: TRBV28

CDR3aa: CASSYGVAGNSYEQYF
j_gene: TRBJ2-7
v_gene: TRBV9

CDR3aa: CASSLGSGEGPRDTQYF
j_gene: TRBJ2-3
v_gene: TRBV5-1

CDR3aa: CASSPSGSEQYF
j_gene: TRBJ2-7
v_gene: TRBV18

CDR3aa: CASQLVGTPNTEAFF
j_gene: TRBJ1-1
v_gene: TRBV28

CDR3aa: CASRPKGGTYNEQFF
j_gene: TRBJ2-1
v_gene: TRBV5-1

CDR3aa: CASSGTSTYEQYF
j_gene: TRBJ2-7
v_gene: TRBV9

CDR3aa: CASSHNRGSGANVLTF
j_gene: TRBJ2-6
v_gene: TRBV7-9

CDR3aa: CASSFSGGTDTQYF
j_gene: TRBJ2-3
v_gene: TRBV5-1

CDR3aa: CASSLEGRGAQYF
j_gene: TRBJ2-4
v_gene: TRBV7-9

CDR3aa: CASSWDRVSYNEQFF
j_gene: TRBJ2-1
v_gene: TRBV5-8

CDR3aa: CASSSSYRSPLHF
j_gene: TRBJ1-6
v_gene: TRBV2

CDR3aa: CASSLHNNQPQHF
j_gene: TRBJ1-5
v_gene: TRBV27

CDR3aa: CASSIRTENTGELFF
j_gene: TRBJ2-2
v_gene: TRBV19

CDR3aa: CASSSHAGAFF
j_gene: TRBJ1-1
v_gene: TRBV9

CDR3aa: CASSPGQGGNTEAFF
j_gene: TRBJ1-1
v_gene: TRBV18

CDR3aa: CASSPGGTDHQPQHF
j_gene: TRBJ1-5
v_gene: TRBV2

CDR3aa: CASSEGTGNSPLHF
j_gene: TRBJ1-6
v_gene: TRBV10-1

CDR3aa: CAISGTGGGLYEQYF
j_gene: TRBJ2-7
v_gene: TRBV10-3

CDR3aa: CASSVAGGVYEQYF
j_gene: TRBJ2-7
v_gene: TRBV9

CDR3aa: CASTLPGRTGYEQYF
j_gene: TRBJ2-7
v_gene: TRBV7-2

CDR3aa: CASMPEGANYGYTF
j_gene: TRBJ1-2
v_gene: TRBV2

CDR3aa: CASSQVLASEQFF
j_gene: TRBJ2-1
v_gene: TRBV4-3

CDR3aa: CASSGQGRTGELFF
j_gene: TRBJ2-2
v_gene: TRBV11-2

CDR3aa: CASKQGQGTTEAFF
j_gene: TRBJ1-1
v_gene: TRBV7-9

CDR3aa: CASSLTGGNTEAFF
j_gene: TRBJ1-1
v_gene: TRBV6-5

CDR3aa: CASSLDNMGVGYEQYF
j_gene: TRBJ2-7
v_gene: TRBV11-3

CDR3aa: CASSEEGNQPQHF
j_gene: TRBJ1-5
v_gene: TRBV6-4

CDR3aa: CASSEGANQPQHF
j_gene: TRBJ1-5
v_gene: TRBV6-1

CDR3aa: CSWTSGSADTQYF
j_gene: TRBJ2-3
v_gene: TRBV29-1

CDR3aa: CSVLTGLRIYNEQFF
j_gene: TRBJ2-1
v_gene: TRBV29-1

CDR3aa: CASSLPAGGRTYEQFF
j_gene: TRBJ2-1
v_gene: TRBV7-9

CDR3aa: CASRQVRGRGYGYTF
j_gene: TRBJ1-2
v_gene: TRBV6-5

CDR3aa: CASRPQGSPNTGELFF
j_gene: TRBJ2-2
v_gene: TRBV28